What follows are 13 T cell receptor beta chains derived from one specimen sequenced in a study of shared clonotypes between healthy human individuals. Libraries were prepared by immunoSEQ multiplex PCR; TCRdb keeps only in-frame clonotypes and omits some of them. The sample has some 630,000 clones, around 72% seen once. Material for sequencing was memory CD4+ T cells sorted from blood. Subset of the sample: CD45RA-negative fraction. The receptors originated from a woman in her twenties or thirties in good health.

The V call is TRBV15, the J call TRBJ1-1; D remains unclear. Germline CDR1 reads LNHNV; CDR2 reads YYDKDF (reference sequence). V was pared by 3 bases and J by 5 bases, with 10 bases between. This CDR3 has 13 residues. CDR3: CATSSGVDTEAFF. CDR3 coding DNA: TGTGCCACCAGCAGCGGGGTTGATACTGAAGCTTTCTTT.

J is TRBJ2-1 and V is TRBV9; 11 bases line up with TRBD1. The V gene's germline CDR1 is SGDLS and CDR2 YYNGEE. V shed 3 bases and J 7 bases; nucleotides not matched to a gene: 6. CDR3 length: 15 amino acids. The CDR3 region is CASSARDRGVNEQFF. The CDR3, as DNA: TGTGCCAGCAGCGCCCGGGACAGGGGGGTTAATGAGCAGTTCTTC.

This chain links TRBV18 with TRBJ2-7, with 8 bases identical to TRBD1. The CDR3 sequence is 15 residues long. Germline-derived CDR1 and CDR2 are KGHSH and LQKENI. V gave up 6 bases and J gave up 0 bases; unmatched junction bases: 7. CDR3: CASSRDRLSSYEQYF. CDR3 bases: TGTGCCAGCTCCCGGGACAGGTTGAGCTCCTACGAGCAGTACTTC.

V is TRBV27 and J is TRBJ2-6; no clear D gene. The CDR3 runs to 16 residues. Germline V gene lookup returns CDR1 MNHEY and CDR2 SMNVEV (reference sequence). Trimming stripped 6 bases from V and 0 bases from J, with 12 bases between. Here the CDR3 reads CASRPTASSGANVLTF. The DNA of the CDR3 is TGTGCCAGCAGACCGACCGCAAGCTCTGGGGCCAACGTCCTGACTTTC.

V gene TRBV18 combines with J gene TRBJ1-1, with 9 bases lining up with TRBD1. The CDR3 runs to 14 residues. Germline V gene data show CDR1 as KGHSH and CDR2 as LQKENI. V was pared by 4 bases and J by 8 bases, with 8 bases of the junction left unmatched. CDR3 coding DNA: TGTGCCAGCTCACTGGGACAGGGTATATCGGAAGCTTTCTTT. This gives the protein CASSLGQGISEAFF.

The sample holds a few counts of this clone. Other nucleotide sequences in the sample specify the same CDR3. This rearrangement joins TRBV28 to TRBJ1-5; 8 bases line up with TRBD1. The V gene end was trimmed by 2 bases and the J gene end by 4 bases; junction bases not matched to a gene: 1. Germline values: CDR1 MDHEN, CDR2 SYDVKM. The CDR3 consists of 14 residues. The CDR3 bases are TGTGCCAGCAGTTTAACAGGGGGGAATCAGCCCCAGCATTTT. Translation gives CASSLTGGNQPQHF.

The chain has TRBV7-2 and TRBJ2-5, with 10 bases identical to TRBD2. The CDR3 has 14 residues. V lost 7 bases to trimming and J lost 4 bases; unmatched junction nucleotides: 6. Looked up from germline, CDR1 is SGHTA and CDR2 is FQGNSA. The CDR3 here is CASKIAGGPETQYF. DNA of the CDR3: TGTGCCAGCAAAATAGCGGGAGGTCCAGAGACCCAGTACTTC. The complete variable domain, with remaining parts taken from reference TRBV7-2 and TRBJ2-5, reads GAGVSQSPSNKVTEKGKDVELRCDPISGHTALYWYRQSLGQGLEFLIYFQGNSAPDKSGLPSDRFSAERTGGSVSTLTIQRTQQEDSAVYLCASKIAGGPETQYFGPGTRLLVL.

The CDR3 sequence: CASSVTVSNTIYF. CDR3 nucleotides: TGTGCCAGCAGCGTGACAGTTTCCAACACCATATATTTT. The V and J genes are TRBV5-6 and TRBJ1-3; maybe TRBD1 (5 bases). The CDR3 runs to 13 residues. The germline gives CDR1 SGHDT, CDR2 YYEEEE. Trimming cost V 4 bases and J 7 bases, with 12 bases left between them.

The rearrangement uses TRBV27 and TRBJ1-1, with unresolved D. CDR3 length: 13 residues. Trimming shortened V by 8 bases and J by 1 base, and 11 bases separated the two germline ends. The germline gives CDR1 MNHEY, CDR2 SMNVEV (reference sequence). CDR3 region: CASGEKGNTEAFF. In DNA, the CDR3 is TGTGCCAGCGGAGAGAAGGGGAACACTGAAGCTTTCTTT.

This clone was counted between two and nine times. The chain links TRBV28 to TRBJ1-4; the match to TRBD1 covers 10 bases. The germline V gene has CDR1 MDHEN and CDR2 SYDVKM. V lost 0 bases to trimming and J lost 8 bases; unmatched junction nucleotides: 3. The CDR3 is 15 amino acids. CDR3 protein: CASSLWGQGTEKLFF. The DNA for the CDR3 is TGTGCCAGCAGTTTATGGGGACAGGGGACAGAAAAACTGTTTTTT.

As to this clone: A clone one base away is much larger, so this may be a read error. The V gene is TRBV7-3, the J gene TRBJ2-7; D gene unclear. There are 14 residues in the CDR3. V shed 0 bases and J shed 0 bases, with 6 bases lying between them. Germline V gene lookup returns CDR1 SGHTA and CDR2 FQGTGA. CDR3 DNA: TGTGCCAGCAGCTTAACGGCGAGCTCCTACGAGCAGTACTTC. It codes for CASSLTASSYEQYF. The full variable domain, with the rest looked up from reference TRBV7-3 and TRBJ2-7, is GAGVSQTPSNKVTEKGKYVELRCDPISGHTALYWYRQSLGQGPEFLIYFQGTGAADDSGLPNDRFFAVRPEGSVSTLKIQRTERGDSAVYLCASSLTASSYEQYFGPGTRLTVT.

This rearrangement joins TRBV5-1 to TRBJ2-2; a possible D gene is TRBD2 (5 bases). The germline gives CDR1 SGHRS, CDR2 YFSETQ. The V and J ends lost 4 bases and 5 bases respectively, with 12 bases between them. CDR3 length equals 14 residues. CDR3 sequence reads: CASSPREGTGELFF. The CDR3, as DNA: TGCGCCAGCAGCCCGAGAGAGGGAACCGGGGAGCTGTTTTTT.

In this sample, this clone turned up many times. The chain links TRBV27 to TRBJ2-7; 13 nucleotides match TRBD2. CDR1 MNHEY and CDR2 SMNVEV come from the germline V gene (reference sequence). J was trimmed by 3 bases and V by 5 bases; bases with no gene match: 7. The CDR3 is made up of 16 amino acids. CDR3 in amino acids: CASSRTSGSWNYEQYF. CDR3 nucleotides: TGTGCCAGCAGTCGGACTAGCGGGAGCTGGAACTACGAGCAGTACTTC.